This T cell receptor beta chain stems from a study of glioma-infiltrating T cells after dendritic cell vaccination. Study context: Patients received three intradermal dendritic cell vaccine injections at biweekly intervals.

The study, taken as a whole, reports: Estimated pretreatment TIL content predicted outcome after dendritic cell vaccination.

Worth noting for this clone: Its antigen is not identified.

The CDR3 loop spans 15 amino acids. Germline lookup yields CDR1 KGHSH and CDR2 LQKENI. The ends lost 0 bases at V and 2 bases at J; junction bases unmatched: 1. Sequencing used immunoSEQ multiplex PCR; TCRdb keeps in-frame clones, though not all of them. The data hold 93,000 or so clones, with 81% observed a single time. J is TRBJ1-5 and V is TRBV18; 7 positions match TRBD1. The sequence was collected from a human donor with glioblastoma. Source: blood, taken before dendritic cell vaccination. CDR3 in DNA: TGTGCCAGCTCACCACCCACAGGGGGCAATCAGCCCCAGCATTTT. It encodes CASSPPTGGNQPQHF.